The 9 T cell receptor beta chains in this list originate from one sample, sequenced in a study of beta chain features in type 1 diabetes. cDNA synthesis used the whole RNA isolate, giving expressed TCRB sequences. Method: immunoSEQ multiplex PCR; TCRdb's copy keeps in-frame clones and lacks some. The sample has 110,000 or so clones; almost 40% are singletons. Sample: stem cell memory CD4+ T cells from blood. The receptors were sampled from a woman aged 18-29 years in good health.

This clone showed up just a few times. The V gene is TRBV7-3, the J gene TRBJ2-1; TRBD2 matches at 8 bases. The CDR3 is 16 residues long. Germline V CDR1 and CDR2: SGHTA, FQGTGA. V lost 5 bases and J lost 2; bases outside the gene matches: 8. CDR3 in amino acids: CASSPMGLGAYNEQFF. The CDR3 bases are TGTGCCAGCAGCCCTATGGGACTAGGCGCCTACAATGAGCAGTTCTTC.

This chain links TRBV6-5 with TRBJ1-5; TRBD1 might be the D (5 bases). CDR3 length: 15 amino acids. Germline V lookup: CDR1 MNHEY, CDR2 SVGAGI. Trimming removed 0 bases from V and 2 bases from J, with 8 bases in between. In nucleotides, the CDR3 is TGTGCCAGCAGTTACTCCAGGGTCGGCAATCAGCCCCAGCATTTT. Translation: CASSYSRVGNQPQHF.

In this sample, this clone turned up a few times. The chain employs TRBV14 and TRBJ2-1, with D unresolved. The CDR3 is 13 residues long. V lost 4 bases, J lost 5 bases, and 9 bases lay in between. Germline values: CDR1 SGHDN, CDR2 FVKESK. CDR3 sequence reads: CASSRTLDNEQFF. The CDR3 nucleotides are TGTGCCAGCAGCCGAACTTTAGACAATGAGCAGTTCTTC.

This clone was recorded a few times. The V and J genes are TRBV7-8 and TRBJ2-1, with TRBD1 matching over 7 bases. This CDR3 region has 15 residues. J was trimmed by 6 bases and V by 5 bases; bases with no gene match: 10. Germline assignment: CDR1 SGHVS and CDR2 FQNEAQ. This chain's CDR3 is CASSGVRAGGNEQFF. CDR3 DNA sequence: TGTGCCAGCAGCGGAGTTCGGGCAGGGGGCAATGAGCAGTTCTTC. Full variable domain (remainder filled in from reference TRBV7-8 and TRBJ2-1): GAGVSQSPRYKVAKRGQDVALRCDPISGHVSLFWYQQALGQGPEFLTYFQNEAQLDKSGLPSDRFFAERPEGSVSTLKIQRTQQEDSAVYLCASSGVRAGGNEQFFGPGTRLTVL.

CDR3: CASSPDRAVGYTF. Written as DNA, the CDR3 is TGCGCCAGCAGCCCGGACAGGGCAGTTGGCTACACCTTC. The genes are TRBV10-1 and TRBJ1-2; 8 bases match TRBD1. This CDR3 contains 13 residues. V was clipped by 6 bases and J by 7 bases; unmatched bases: 7. Germline V CDR1 and CDR2: WNHNN, SYGVQD (reference sequence).

The chain couples TRBV7-8 to TRBJ2-7; 12 nucleotides line up with TRBD2. V trimming: 5 bases; J trimming: 1 base; junction bases outside the gene matches: 9. Germline V gene data show CDR1 as SGHVS and CDR2 as FQNEAQ. The CDR3 consists of 17 residues. CDR3 bases: TGTGCCAGCAGCCTCAGGGCGCTAGCGGGAGGGTCCTACGAGCAGTACTTC. Residues: CASSLRALAGGSYEQYF.

Of note for this clone: This same CDR3 is encoded by further DNA sequences in the sample. The V call is TRBV18, the J call TRBJ1-1, with 7 bases lining up with TRBD1. Losses at the gene ends were 1 base for V and 4 bases for J; bases not matched to a gene: 9. Per germline, CDR1 KGHSH and CDR2 LQKENI. The CDR3 runs to 16 residues. In nucleotides, the CDR3 is TGTGCCAGCTCACCACGGGCAGGGGGATTCGGCACTGAAGCTTTCTTT. It yields the protein CASSPRAGGFGTEAFF.

This clone was recorded only once. The CDR3: CASSRWGGFRYGYTF. In DNA, the CDR3 is TGTGCCAGCAGCCGGTGGGGGGGCTTCCGCTATGGCTACACCTTC. The chain joins TRBV5-6 to TRBJ1-2; D perhaps matches TRBD1 (6 bases). Germline CDR1 is SGHDT and CDR2 is YYEEEE. Trimming stripped 4 bases from V and 4 bases from J, with 17 bases between. CDR3 length: 15 residues.

This clone was observed a handful of times. The J gene is TRBJ2-3, the V gene TRBV10-3, with 11 bases matching TRBD2. This CDR3 is built from 19 residues. The V gene's germline CDR1 is ENHRY and CDR2 SYGVKD. The J segment lost 1 base and the V segment lost 6 bases, leaving 15 bases of the junction unmatched. CDR3 region: CAISLSGTSGSPRTDTQYF. The CDR3 DNA follows: TGTGCCATCAGCCTTTCCGGGACTAGCGGATCCCCACGCACAGATACGCAGTATTTT.